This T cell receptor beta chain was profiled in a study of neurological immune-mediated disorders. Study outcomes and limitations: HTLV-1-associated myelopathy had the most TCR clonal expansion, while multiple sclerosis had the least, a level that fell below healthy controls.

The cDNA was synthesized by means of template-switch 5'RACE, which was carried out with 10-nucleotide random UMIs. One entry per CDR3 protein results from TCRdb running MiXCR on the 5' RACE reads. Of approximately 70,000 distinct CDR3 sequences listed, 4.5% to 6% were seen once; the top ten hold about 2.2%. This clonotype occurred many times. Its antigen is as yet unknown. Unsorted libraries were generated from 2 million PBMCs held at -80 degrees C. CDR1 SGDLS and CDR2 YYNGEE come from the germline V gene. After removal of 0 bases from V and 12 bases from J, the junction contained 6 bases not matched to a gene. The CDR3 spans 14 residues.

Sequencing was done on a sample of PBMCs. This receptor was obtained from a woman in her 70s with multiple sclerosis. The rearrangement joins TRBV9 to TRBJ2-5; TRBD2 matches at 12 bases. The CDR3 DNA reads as TGTGCCAGCAGCGTAGGACTAGCGGGAGCCGGGGAGTACTTC. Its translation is CASSVGLAGAGEYF. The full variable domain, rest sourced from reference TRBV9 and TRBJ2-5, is DSGVTQTPKHLITATGQRVTLRCSPRSGDLSVYWYQQSLDQGLQFLIQYYNGEERAKGNILERFSAQQFPDLHSELNLSSLELGDSALYFCASSVGLAGAGEYFGPGTRLLVL.